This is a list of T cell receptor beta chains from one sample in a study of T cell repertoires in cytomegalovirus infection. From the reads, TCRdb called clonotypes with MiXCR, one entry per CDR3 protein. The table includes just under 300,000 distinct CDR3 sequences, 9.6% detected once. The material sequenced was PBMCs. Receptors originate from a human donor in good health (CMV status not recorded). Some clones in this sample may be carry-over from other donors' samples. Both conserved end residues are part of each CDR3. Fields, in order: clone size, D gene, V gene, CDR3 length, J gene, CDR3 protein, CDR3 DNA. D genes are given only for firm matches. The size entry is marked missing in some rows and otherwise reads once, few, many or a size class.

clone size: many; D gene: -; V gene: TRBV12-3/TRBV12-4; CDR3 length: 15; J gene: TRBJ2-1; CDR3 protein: CASSLGGVHRNEQFF; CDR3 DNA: TGTGCCAGCAGTTTGGGCGGGGTGCACCGAAATGAGCAGTTCTTC
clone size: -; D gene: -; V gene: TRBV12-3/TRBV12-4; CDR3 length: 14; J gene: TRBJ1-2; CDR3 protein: CASSLTNSNYGYTF; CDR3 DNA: TGTGCCAGCAGTTTAACCAACAGTAACTATGGCTACACCTTC
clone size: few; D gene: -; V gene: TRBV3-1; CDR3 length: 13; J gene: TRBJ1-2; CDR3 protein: CASATASNYGYTF; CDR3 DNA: TGTGCCAGCGCGACAGCCTCTAACTATGGCTACACCTTC
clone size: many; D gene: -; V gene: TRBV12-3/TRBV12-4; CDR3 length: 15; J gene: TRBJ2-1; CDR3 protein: CASSQGGAVYNEQFF; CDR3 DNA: TGTGCCAGCAGTCAAGGGGGAGCAGTATACAATGAGCAGTTCTTC
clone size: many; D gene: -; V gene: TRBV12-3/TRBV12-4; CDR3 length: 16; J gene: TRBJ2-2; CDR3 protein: CASSQGKGAGTGELFF; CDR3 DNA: TGTGCCAGCAGCCAGGGGAAGGGGGCGGGGACCGGGGAGCTGTTTTTT
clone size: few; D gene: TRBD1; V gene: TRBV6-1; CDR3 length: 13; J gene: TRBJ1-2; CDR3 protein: CASSRDSYYGYTF; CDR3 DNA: TGTGCCAGCAGCCGGGACAGCTACTATGGCTACACCTTC
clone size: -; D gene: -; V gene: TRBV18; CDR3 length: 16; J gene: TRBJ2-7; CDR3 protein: CASSPQAGIISYEQYF; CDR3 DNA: TGTGCCAGCTCACCACAAGCCGGGATAATCTCCTACGAGCAGTACTTC
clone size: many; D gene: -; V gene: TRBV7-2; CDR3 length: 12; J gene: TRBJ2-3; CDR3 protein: CASSLARDTQYF; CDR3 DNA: TGTGCCAGCAGCTTAGCGAGAGATACGCAGTATTTT
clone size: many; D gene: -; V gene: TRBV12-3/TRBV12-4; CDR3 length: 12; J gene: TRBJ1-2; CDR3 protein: CASSPLRTGYTF; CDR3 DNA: TGTGCCAGCAGTCCCCTTCGAACTGGCTACACCTTC
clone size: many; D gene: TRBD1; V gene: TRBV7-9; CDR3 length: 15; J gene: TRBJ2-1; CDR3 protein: CASSLAETGGNEQFF; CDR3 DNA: TGTGCCAGCAGTTTAGCTGAAACAGGGGGCAATGAGCAGTTCTTC
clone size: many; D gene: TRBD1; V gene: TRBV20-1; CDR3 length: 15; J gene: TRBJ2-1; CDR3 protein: CSARAGTGGYNEQFF; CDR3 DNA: TGCAGTGCTAGAGCAGGGACAGGGGGCTACAATGAGCAGTTCTTC
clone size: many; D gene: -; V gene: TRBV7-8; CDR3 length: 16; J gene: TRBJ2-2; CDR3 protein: CASSSLGGVNTGELFF; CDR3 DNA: TGTGCCAGCAGCTCCCTAGGGGGGGTCAACACCGGGGAGCTGTTTTTT
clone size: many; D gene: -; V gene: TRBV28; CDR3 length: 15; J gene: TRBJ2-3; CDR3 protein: CASSTRGPSTDTQYF; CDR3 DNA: TGTGCCAGCAGTACCCGGGGACCTAGCACAGATACGCAGTATTTT
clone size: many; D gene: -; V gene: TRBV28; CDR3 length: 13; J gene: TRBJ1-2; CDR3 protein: CASRLTANYGYTF; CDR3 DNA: TGTGCCAGCAGGCTTACAGCTAACTATGGCTACACCTTC
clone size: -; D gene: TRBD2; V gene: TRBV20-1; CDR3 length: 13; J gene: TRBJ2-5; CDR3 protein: CSASEGLVETQYF; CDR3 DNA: TGCAGTGCTAGCGAGGGACTAGTTGAGACCCAGTACTTC
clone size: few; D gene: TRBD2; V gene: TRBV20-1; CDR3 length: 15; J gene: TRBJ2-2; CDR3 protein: CSASYSGGAIGELFF; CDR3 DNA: TGCAGTGCTAGTTATAGCGGGGGGGCAATCGGGGAGCTGTTTTTT
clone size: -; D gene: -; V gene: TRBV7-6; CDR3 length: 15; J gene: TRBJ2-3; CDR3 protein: CASSSYVGGTDTQYF; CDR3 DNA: TGTGCCAGCAGCTCCTACGTGGGGGGCACAGATACGCAGTATTTT
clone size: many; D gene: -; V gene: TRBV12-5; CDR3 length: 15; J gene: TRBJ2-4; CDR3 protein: CASGGVGTAKNIQYF; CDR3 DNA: TGTGCTAGTGGGGGAGTTGGAACTGCCAAAAACATTCAGTACTTC
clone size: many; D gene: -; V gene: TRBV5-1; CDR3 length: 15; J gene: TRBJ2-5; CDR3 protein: CASRGSGGAQETQYF; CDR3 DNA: TGCGCCAGCAGGGGATCGGGTGGGGCACAAGAGACCCAGTACTTC
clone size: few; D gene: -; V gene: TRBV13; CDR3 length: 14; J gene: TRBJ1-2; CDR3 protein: CASSFGRRDYGYTF; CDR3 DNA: TGTGCCAGCAGCTTCGGGAGAAGGGACTATGGCTACACCTTC
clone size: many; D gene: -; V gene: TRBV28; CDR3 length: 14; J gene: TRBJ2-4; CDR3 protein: CASTDSLAKNIQYF; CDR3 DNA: TGTGCCAGCACCGACAGTTTAGCCAAAAACATTCAGTACTTC
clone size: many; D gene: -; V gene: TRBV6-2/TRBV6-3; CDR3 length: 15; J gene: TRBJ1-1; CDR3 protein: CASRDPGRGNTEAFF; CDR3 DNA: TGTGCCAGCAGGGACCCGGGACGGGGGAACACTGAAGCTTTCTTT
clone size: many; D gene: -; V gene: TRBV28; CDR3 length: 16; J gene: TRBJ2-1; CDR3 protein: CASSTRTGSSYNEQFF; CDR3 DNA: TGTGCCAGCAGTACCCGCACAGGGAGCTCCTACAATGAGCAGTTCTTC
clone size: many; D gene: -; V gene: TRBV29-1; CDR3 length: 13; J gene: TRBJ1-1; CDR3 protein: CSVEESGDTEAFF; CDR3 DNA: TGCAGCGTTGAAGAATCTGGGGACACTGAAGCTTTCTTT
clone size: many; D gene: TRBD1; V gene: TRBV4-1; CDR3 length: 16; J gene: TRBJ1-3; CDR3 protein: CASSPTGERSGNTIYF; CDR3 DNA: TGCGCCAGCAGCCCAACAGGGGAACGCTCTGGAAACACCATATATTTT
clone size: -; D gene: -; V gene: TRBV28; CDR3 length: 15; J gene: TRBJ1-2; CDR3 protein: CASSSSFTSPGGYTF; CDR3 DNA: TGTGCCAGCAGCTCGAGCTTTACTTCACCCGGTGGCTACACCTTC
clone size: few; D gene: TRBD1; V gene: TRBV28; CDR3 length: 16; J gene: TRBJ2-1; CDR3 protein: CATESGQGARYNEQFF; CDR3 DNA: TGTGCCACCGAATCGGGACAGGGGGCGCGGTACAATGAGCAGTTCTTC
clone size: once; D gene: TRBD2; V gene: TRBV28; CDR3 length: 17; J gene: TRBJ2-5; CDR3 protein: CASSLRTLAAGHETQYF; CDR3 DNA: TGTGCCAGCAGTTTACGGACCCTAGCGGCGGGGCACGAGACCCAGTACTTC
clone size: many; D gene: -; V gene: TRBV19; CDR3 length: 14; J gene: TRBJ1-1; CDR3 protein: CASESQGGVTEAFF; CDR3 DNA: TGTGCCTCGGAAAGCCAGGGAGGGGTCACTGAAGCTTTCTTT
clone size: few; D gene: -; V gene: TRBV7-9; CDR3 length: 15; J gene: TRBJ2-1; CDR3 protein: CASSLATIGYNEQFF; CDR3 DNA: TGTGCCAGCAGCTTAGCGACGATCGGATACAATGAGCAGTTCTTC
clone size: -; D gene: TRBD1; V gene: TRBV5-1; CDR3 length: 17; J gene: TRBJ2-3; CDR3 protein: CASSVRQGGSITDTQYF; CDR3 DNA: TGCGCCAGCAGCGTACGACAGGGGGGGTCCATCACAGATACGCAGTATTTT
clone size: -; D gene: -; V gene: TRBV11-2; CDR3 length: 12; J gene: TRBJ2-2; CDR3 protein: CASTHGRPELFF; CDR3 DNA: TGTGCCAGCACCCACGGGCGTCCTGAGCTGTTTTTT
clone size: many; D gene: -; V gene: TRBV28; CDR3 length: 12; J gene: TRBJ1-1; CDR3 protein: CASSSGPTAAFF; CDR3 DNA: TGTGCCAGCAGTTCCGGACCGACCGCGGCTTTCTTT
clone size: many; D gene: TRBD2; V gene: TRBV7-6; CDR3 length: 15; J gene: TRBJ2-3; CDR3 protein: CASSYLAGSTDTQYF; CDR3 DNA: TGTGCCAGCAGCTATTTAGCGGGGAGCACAGATACGCAGTATTTT
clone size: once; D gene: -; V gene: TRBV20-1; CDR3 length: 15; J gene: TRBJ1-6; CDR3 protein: CSARIGTDYNSPLHF; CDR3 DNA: TGCAGTGCTAGGATAGGAACTGACTATAATTCACCCCTCCACTTT
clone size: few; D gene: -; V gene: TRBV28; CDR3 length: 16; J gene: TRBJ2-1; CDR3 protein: CASSFFRTATGGEQFF; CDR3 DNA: TGTGCCAGCAGTTTTTTCCGGACAGCTACCGGCGGTGAGCAGTTCTTC
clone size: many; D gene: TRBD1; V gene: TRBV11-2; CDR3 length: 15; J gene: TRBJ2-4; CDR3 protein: CASSTGQGSVNIQYF; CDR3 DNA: TGTGCCAGCAGCACGGGACAGGGGAGTGTAAACATTCAGTACTTC
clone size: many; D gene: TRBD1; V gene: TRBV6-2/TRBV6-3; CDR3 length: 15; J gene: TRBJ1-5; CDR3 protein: CASIDPGQGYQPQHF; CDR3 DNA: TGTGCCAGCATCGATCCGGGACAGGGATATCAGCCCCAGCATTTT
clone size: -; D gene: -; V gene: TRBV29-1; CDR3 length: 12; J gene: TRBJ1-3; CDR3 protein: CSVTGTGNTIYF; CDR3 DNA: TGCAGCGTGACAGGAACTGGAAACACCATATATTTT
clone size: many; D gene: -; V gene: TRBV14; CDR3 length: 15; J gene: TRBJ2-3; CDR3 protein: CASSQVGRVPDTQYF; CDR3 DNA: TGTGCCAGCAGCCAAGTTGGCAGGGTACCAGATACGCAGTATTTT
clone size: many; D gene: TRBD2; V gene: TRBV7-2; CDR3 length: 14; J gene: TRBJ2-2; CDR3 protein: CASNRGGGTGELFF; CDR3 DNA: TGTGCCAGCAACCGGGGGGGCGGCACCGGGGAGCTGTTTTTT
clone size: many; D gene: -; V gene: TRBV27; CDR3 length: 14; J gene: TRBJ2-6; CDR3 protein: CASSEVPGANVLTF; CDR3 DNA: TGTGCCAGCAGTGAGGTACCTGGGGCCAACGTCCTGACTTTC
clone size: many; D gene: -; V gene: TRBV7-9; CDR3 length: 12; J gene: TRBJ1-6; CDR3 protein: CASSFRDGALHF; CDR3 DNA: TGTGCCAGCAGCTTCAGGGACGGAGCCCTCCACTTT